This T cell receptor beta chain is from a study of T cell responses to AZD1222 COVID-19 vaccine. About the study: Timing groups of about 4 and about 12 weeks for second doses were pooled. General study findings and limits: Just 5 to 7 AZD1222 recipients tested seropositive at baseline. Repertoire collection took place solely once the T cell response had peaked. The donor group comprised mostly white British people and more females; the analysis possibly underestimated clonal diversity.

Method: immunoSEQ multiplex PCR; TCRdb's copy keeps in-frame clones and lacks some. The sample has roughly 140,000 clones; about 93% are singletons. This clone was observed a single time. Its antigen is unknown. The germline CDR1 and CDR2 sequences are SGHTA and FQGNSA. Trimming took 1 base from V and 7 from J, leaving 8 bases between them. The CDR3 extends over 12 amino acids. The genes are TRBV7-2 and TRBJ2-7; TRBD2 might be the D (6 bases). Sequenced material: peripheral blood, taken on day 0 of AZD1222 vaccination. This TCR was recovered from an adult in good health. The CDR3 sequence: CASSLGGREQYV. DNA for the CDR3: TGTGCCAGCAGCTTAGGGGGGAGGGAGCAGTACGTC.